Shown below are 18 T cell receptor beta chains from a single sample sequenced in a study of cytomegalovirus exposure and HLA in healthy donors. Amplification used 60 Vbeta primers and 13 Jbeta primers. TCRdb's table, derived via immunoSEQ multiplex PCR, lists solely in-frame clones and lacks some. The table includes about 83,000 clones, roughly 79% detected once. The sample was PBMCs. These receptors all stem from a woman in her thirties in good health and CMV-seronegative.

The V call is TRBV5-4, the J call TRBJ2-5; D is ambiguous. Trimming left V 4 bases short and J 0 bases short, with 4 bases between. Germline V gene lookup returns CDR1 SGHNT and CDR2 YYREEE (reference sequence). This CDR3 is built from 12 residues. The CDR3 loop is CASSEYQETQYF. The CDR3 DNA reads TGTGCCAGCAGCGAGTACCAAGAGACCCAGTACTTC.

This rearrangement joins TRBV5-4 to TRBJ2-5, with a possible D match to TRBD2 (5 bases). V was pared by 1 base and J by 5 bases, with 9 bases between. CDR3 size: 13 residues. The V gene's germline CDR1 is SGHNT and CDR2 YYREEE (reference sequence). The CDR3 is CASSLPGRETQYF. CDR3 in DNA: TGTGCCAGCAGCTTGCCGGGAAGGGAGACCCAGTACTTC.

The V and J genes are TRBV7-9 and TRBJ2-3; 10 bases map to TRBD2. V was clipped by 2 bases and J by 4 bases; unmatched bases: 12. The CDR3 runs to 18 residues. The germline CDR1 and CDR2 sequences are SEHNR and FQNEAQ (reference sequence). CDR3 coding DNA: TGTGCCAGCAGCTTAAAGGTTGGGGCTAGCGGGAGCCCAGATACGCAGTATTTT. Translated, it gives CASSLKVGASGSPDTQYF.

V is TRBV11-2 and J is TRBJ2-3, with D tentatively TRBD2 (5 bases). This CDR3 region has 15 residues. CDR1 is SGHAT, CDR2 FQNNGV, per germline. V shed 3 bases and J shed 3 bases, with 13 bases lying between them. CDR3 sequence: CASSFGPSRTDTQYF. The CDR3 bases are TGTGCCAGCAGCTTCGGCCCTAGCAGGACAGATACGCAGTATTTT. Combining the CDR3 with reference TRBV11-2 and TRBJ2-3 gives the whole variable domain EAGVAQSPRYKIIEKRQSVAFWCNPISGHATLYWYQQILGQGPKLLIQFQNNGVVDDSQLPKDRFSAERLKGVDSTLKIQPAKLEDSAVYLCASSFGPSRTDTQYFGPGTRLTVL.

The gene calls are TRBV7-2 and TRBJ2-7, with 8 bases identical to TRBD2. Germline assignment: CDR1 SGHTA and CDR2 FQGNSA. The CDR3 loop spans 16 amino acids. Losses at the gene ends were 5 bases for V and 4 bases for J; bases not matched to a gene: 13. The CDR3 is CASSRSGAGAEYEQYF. CDR3 DNA sequence: TGTGCCAGCAGCAGAAGTGGAGCGGGAGCCGAATACGAGCAGTACTTC. Based on the CDR3 plus reference TRBV7-2 and TRBJ2-7, the full variable domain is GAGVSQSPSNKVTEKGKDVELRCDPISGHTALYWYRQSLGQGLEFLIYFQGNSAPDKSGLPSDRFSAERTGGSVSTLTIQRTQQEDSAVYLCASSRSGAGAEYEQYFGPGTRLTVT.

The chain combines TRBV7-2 with TRBJ2-2; D might be TRBD1 (5 bases). Trimming cost V 5 bases and J 0 bases, with 10 bases left between them. Per germline, CDR1 SGHTA and CDR2 FQGNSA. This CDR3 contains 15 residues. The CDR3 reads CASSRQGSNTGELFF. The CDR3 bases are TGTGCCAGCAGCCGCCAGGGTTCGAACACCGGGGAGCTGTTTTTT.

The chain is built from TRBV7-2 and TRBJ2-3; 7 bases align to TRBD2. The ends lost 3 bases at V and 1 base at J; junction bases unmatched: 7. The CDR3 contains 16 residues. From germline, CDR1 is SGHTA and CDR2 FQGNSA. As DNA, the CDR3 is TGTGCCAGCAGCTTGCGCCGCGGACTAGGCACAGATACGCAGTATTTT. Its translation is CASSLRRGLGTDTQYF. Full variable domain (rest looked up from reference TRBV7-2 and TRBJ2-3): GAGVSQSPSNKVTEKGKDVELRCDPISGHTALYWYRQSLGQGLEFLIYFQGNSAPDKSGLPSDRFSAERTGGSVSTLTIQRTQQEDSAVYLCASSLRRGLGTDTQYFGPGTRLTVL.

To note about this clone: Germline is not matched at one junction end, which may reflect a read error. The rearrangement uses TRBV27 and TRBJ1-6; 8 bases map to TRBD1. Germline V gene data show CDR1 as MNHEY and CDR2 as SMNVEV (reference sequence). This CDR3 contains 14 residues. The DNA of the CDR3 is TGTGCCAGCCGTTTCGGACAGGGAAGTTCACCCCTCCACTTT. Translated: CASRFGQGSSPLHF.

This chain links TRBV5-3 with TRBJ2-5; 7 nucleotides align to TRBD2. TRBV5-3 is classed as an ORF, of uncertain function. The CDR3 is made up of 16 amino acids. V trimming: 2 bases; J trimming: 6 bases; junction bases outside the gene matches: 13. The DNA for the CDR3 is TGTGCCAGAAGCTTTCCCCCTGCGGGGGATTGGAAGACCCAGTACTTC. Its protein is CARSFPPAGDWKTQYF.

The gene calls are TRBV11-2 and TRBJ2-1, with TRBD2 identical over 8 bases. This CDR3 has 16 amino acids. CDR1 is SGHAT and CDR2 is FQNNGV in the germline V gene. V lost 2 bases and J lost 1; bases outside the gene matches: 4. The chain's CDR3 is CASSLRGTRSYNEQFF. CDR3 DNA: TGTGCCAGCAGCTTAAGAGGGACTAGGTCCTACAATGAGCAGTTCTTC.

This chain joins TRBV5-1 and TRBJ1-3; D gene ambiguous. Germline lookup yields CDR1 SGHRS and CDR2 YFSETQ. The CDR3 totals 14 residues. V lost 4 bases and J 1 base, leaving 9 bases between the germline ends. The CDR3 bases are TGCGCCAGCAGCGCTTCGGTGTCTGGAAACACCATATATTTT. Amino acid sequence: CASSASVSGNTIYF. Based on the CDR3 plus reference TRBV5-1 and TRBJ1-3, the full variable domain is KAGVTQTPRYLIKTRGQQVTLSCSPISGHRSVSWYQQTPGQGLQFLFEYFSETQRNKGNFPGRFSGRQFSNSRSEMNVSTLELGDSALYLCASSASVSGNTIYFGEGSWLTVV.

The V gene is TRBV7-9, the J gene TRBJ2-7; 16 nucleotides align to TRBD2. The length of the CDR3 is 17 residues. The germline CDR1 and CDR2 sequences are SEHNR and FQNEAQ (reference sequence). V shed 8 bases, J shed 6 bases, and the junction held 13 bases outside the gene matches. The CDR3 region is CASEGLAGGAGIFEQYF. The CDR3 region has the DNA TGTGCCAGCGAGGGACTAGCGGGAGGGGCGGGAATCTTCGAGCAGTACTTC.

V gene TRBV6-6 combines with J gene TRBJ2-7, with TRBD1 matching 11 bases. J was trimmed by 6 bases and V by 6 bases; bases with no gene match: 13. This CDR3 spans 16 amino acids. Germline V gives CDR1 MNHNY, CDR2 SVGAGI (reference sequence). The CDR3 sequence: CASSPFGGQGAPEQYF. CDR3 DNA sequence: TGTGCCAGCAGCCCTTTTGGCGGACAGGGGGCCCCCGAGCAGTACTTC.

The chain couples TRBV7-3 to TRBJ2-1; the match to TRBD2 covers 8 bases. CDR3 length equals 14 residues. CDR1 is SGHTA and CDR2 is FQGTGA in the germline V gene. The J segment lost 10 bases and the V segment lost 1 base, leaving 6 bases of the junction unmatched. The CDR3 region is CASSLKWREEEQFF. CDR3 coding DNA: TGTGCCAGCAGCTTAAAATGGCGGGAGGAAGAGCAGTTCTTC.

The chain is built from TRBV5-1 and TRBJ2-3, with TRBD1 identical over 9 bases. CDR3 length: 17 residues. Germline V gives CDR1 SGHRS, CDR2 YFSETQ. V gave up 0 bases and J gave up 3 bases; unmatched junction bases: 8. In nucleotides, the CDR3 is TGCGCCAGCAGCTTGGGGCCCATGACAGGGGGAACAGATACGCAGTATTTT. Protein sequence: CASSLGPMTGGTDTQYF.

As concerns this clone: Other DNA sequences in this sample translate to the same CDR3. V usage is TRBV7-2 and J usage is TRBJ2-7; 10 nucleotides agree with TRBD2. Germline CDR1 and CDR2: SGHTA and FQGNSA. This CDR3 contains 13 residues. The junction had 3 bases not matched to a gene; V was cut back by 6 bases and J by 4 bases. CDR3 protein: CASRLAGVYEQYF. The DNA for the CDR3 is TGTGCCAGCAGGCTAGCGGGAGTTTACGAGCAGTACTTC.

As to this clone: An end of the junction differs from the germline gene, which may be a read error. The chain recombines TRBV5-6 with TRBJ2-2, with a possible D match to TRBD2 (6 bases). The CDR3 is made up of 14 amino acids. Per germline, CDR1 SGHDT and CDR2 YYEEEE. The CDR3 nucleotides read TGTGCCAGCAGCAGGGGACTGAACATCGGGGAGCTGTTTTTT. Protein: CASSRGLNIGELFF. Together with reference TRBV5-6 and TRBJ2-2, the CDR3 gives the full variable domain: DAGVTQSPTHLIKTRGQQVTLRCSPKSGHDTVSWYQQALGQGPQFIFQYYEEEERQRGNFPDRFSGHQFPNYSSELNVNALLLGDSALYLCASSRGLNIGELFFGEGSRLTVL.

V gene TRBV28 combines with J gene TRBJ1-2; possible D gene TRBD1, 6 bases. The germline gives CDR1 MDHEN, CDR2 SYDVKM. The CDR3 consists of 14 residues. V dropped 4 bases and J dropped 6 bases, with 15 bases sitting between them. CDR3 amino acids: CASSSPGEADGYTF. The CDR3 DNA follows: TGTGCCAGCAGTTCCCCAGGGGAAGCAGATGGCTACACCTTC.